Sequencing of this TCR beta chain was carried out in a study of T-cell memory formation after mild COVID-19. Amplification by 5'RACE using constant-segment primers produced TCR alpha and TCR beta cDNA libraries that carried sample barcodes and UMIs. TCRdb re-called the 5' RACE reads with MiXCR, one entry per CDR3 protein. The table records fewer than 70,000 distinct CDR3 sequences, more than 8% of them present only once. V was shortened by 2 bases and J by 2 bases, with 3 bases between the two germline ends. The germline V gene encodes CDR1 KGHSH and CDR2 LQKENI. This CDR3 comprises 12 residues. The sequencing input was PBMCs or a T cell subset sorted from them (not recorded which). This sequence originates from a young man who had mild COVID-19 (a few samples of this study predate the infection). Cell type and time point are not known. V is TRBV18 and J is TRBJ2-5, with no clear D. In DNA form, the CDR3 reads TGTGCCAGCTCACCAGGGCAAGAGACCCAGTACTTC. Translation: CASSPGQETQYF. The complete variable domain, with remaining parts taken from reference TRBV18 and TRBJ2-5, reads NAGVMQNPRHLVRRRGQEARLRCSPMKGHSHVYWYRQLPEEGLKFMVYLQKENIIDESGMPKERFSAEFPKEGPSILRIQQVVRGDSAAYFCASSPGQETQYFGPGTRLLVL.